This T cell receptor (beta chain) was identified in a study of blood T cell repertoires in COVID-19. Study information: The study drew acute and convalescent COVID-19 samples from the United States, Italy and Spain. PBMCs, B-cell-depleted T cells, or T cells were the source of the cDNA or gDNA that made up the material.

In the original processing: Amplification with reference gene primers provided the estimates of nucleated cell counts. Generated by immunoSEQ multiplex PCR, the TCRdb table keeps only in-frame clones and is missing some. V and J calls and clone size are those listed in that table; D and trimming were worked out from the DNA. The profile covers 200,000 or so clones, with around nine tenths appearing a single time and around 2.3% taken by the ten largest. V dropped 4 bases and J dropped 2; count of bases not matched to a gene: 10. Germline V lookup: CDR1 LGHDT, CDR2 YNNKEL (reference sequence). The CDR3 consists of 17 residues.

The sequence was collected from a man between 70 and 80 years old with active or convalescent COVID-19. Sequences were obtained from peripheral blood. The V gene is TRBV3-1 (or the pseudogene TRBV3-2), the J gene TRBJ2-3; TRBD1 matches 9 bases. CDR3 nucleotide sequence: TGTGCCAGCAGCCCGTTAGTTTTACAGGGGGCCACAGATACGCAGTATTTT. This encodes CASSPLVLQGATDTQYF.